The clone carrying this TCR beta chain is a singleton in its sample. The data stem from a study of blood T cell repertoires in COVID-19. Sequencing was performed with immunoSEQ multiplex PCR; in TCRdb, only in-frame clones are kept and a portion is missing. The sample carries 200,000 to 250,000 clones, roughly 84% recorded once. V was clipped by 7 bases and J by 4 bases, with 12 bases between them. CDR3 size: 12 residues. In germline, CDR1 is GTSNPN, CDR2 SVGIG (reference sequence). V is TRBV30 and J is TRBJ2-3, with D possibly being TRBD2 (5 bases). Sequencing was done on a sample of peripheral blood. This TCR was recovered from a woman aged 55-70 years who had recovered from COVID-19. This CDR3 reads CASRRFADTQYF. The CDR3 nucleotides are TGTGCCTCCCGGAGGTTCGCAGATACGCAGTATTTT. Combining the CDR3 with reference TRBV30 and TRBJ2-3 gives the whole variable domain SQTIHQWPATLVQPVGSPLSLECTVEGTSNPNLYWYRQAAGRGLQLLFYSVGIGQISSEVPQNLSASRPQDRQFILSSKKLLLSDSGFYLCASRRFADTQYFGPGTRLTVL.